The clone carrying this T cell receptor (beta chain) was seen a single time. Its antigen is unknown. Analyses pooled second doses at about 4 or about 12 weeks. Germline CDR1 reads SGHRS; CDR2 reads YFSETQ. This CDR3 spans 14 amino acids. V lost 4 bases and J 4 bases, leaving 14 bases between the germline ends. These data belong to a study of T cell responses to AZD1222 COVID-19 vaccine. The assay was immunoSEQ multiplex PCR, and TCRdb's table has in-frame clones only and misses some. The sample gives about 120,000 clones, more than 85% of which show up once; 4% to 6% is in the top ten. Notes on the study in general: Donor demographics were predominantly white British with a female majority; clonal diversity may be underestimated. Mapped onto spike, vaccine-associated CD4 TCRs spanned it and were dominant at 160-218 and 743-854.

The sequences come from peripheral blood, collected 28 days after the second AZD1222 dose. The J gene is TRBJ1-2, the V gene TRBV5-1, with a tentative D call TRBD1 (6 bases). The TCR sequence derives from an adult who received the AZD1222 COVID-19 vaccine. The CDR3 DNA sequence: TGCGCCAGCAGCGAGACAGGCGGTGTCTATGGCTACACCTTC. It codes for CASSETGGVYGYTF.